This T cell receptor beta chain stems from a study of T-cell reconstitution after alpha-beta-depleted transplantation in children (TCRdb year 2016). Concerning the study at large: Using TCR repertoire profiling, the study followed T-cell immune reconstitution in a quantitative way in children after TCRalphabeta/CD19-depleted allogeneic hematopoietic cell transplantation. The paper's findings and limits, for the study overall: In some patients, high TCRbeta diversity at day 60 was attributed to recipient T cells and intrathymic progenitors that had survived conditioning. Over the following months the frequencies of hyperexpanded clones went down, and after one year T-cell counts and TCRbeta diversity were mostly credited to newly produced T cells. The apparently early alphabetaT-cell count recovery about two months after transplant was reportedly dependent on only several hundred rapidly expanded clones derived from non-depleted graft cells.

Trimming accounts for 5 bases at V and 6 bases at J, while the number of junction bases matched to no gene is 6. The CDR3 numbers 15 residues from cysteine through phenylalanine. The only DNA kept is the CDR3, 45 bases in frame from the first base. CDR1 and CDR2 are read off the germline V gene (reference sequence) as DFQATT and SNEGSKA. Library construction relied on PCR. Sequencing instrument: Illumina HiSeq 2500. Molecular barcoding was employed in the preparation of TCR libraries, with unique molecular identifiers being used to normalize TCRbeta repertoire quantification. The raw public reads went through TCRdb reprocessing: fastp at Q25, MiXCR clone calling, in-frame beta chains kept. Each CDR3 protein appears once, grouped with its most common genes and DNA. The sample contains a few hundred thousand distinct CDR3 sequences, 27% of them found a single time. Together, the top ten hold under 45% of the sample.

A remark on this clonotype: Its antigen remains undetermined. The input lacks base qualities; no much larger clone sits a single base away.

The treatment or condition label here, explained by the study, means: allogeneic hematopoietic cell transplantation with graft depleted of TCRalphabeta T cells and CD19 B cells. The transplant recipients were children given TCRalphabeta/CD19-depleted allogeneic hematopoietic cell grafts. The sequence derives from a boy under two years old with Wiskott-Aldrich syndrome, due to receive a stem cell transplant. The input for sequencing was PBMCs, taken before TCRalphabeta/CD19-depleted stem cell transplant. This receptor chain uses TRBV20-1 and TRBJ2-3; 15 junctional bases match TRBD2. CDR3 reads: CSAFGLAGGGDTQYF. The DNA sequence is TGCAGTGCTTTTGGACTAGCGGGAGGGGGGGATACGCAGTATTTT.